This T cell receptor beta chain came from a study of radiation and T cells in renal cell carcinoma. Whole-study results and caveats: In blood, top tumor clones expanded by 2 weeks, shrinking by 4.

This table comes from immunoSEQ multiplex PCR, and its TCRdb copy is limited to in-frame clones, with some not included. The table lists 120,000 to 150,000 clones, roughly 90% of them singletons. The germline CDR1 and CDR2 sequences are SNHLY and FYNNEI. This CDR3 comprises 14 residues. V lost 6 bases to trimming and J lost 6 bases, with 15 bases between them. As for this clone: Its antigen is still unknown.

Noted time point: baseline pretreatment blood. The sample's treatment: 15 Gy SBRT to primary tumor, nephrectomy 4 weeks later. After SBRT, blood was collected at 2 and 4 weeks, plus baseline. The tumor was a clear cell renal cell carcinoma. The sample consisted of blood, taken from a patient whose treatment included radiotherapy and nephrectomy. The source is a woman in her 70s with renal cell carcinoma. This rearrangement joins TRBV2 to TRBJ2-1; possibly TRBD1 for D (5 bases). CDR3 protein: CASSPTAPSNEQFF. CDR3 in DNA: TGTGCCAGCAGCCCGACAGCACCTAGCAATGAGCAGTTCTTC.